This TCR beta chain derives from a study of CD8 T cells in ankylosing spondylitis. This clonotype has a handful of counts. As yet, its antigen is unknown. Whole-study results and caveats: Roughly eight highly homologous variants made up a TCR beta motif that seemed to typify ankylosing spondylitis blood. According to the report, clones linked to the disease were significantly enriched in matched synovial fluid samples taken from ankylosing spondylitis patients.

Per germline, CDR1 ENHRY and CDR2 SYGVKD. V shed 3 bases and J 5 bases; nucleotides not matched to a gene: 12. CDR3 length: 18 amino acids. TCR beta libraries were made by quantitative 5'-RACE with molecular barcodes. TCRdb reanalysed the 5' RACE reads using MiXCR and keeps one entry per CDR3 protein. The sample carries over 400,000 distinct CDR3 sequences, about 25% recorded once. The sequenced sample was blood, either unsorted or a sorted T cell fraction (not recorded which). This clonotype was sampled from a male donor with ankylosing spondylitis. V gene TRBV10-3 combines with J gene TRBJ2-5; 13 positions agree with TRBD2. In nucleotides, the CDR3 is TGTGCCATCAGTGATTACGGACTAGCGGGAGAGGCATCGGAGACCCAGTACTTC. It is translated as CAISDYGLAGEASETQYF.